Below, 19 T cell receptor beta chains from the same sample are listed, as sequenced in a study of cytomegalovirus exposure and HLA in healthy donors (dated by TCRdb to the late 2010s). Library generation was performed with the immunoSEQ multiplex PCR assay. For the multiplex PCR, a mixture combining 60 forward primers for TCR Vbeta segments and 13 reverse primers for TCR Jbeta segments was used. TCRdb provides this immuneACCESS table in a form limited to in-frame rearrangements. Some clones are lacking; in checked studies, under half of them reflect an unresolved V gene, and why the rest are absent is not known. In all, the sample holds about 150,000 clones, and 70% to 80% of those were seen once. The biggest ten clones account for around 6.6% of the sample. The sample taken for sequencing was PBMCs. Receptor source: a man in his fifties or sixties in good health and CMV-seropositive.

This rearrangement joins TRBV27 to TRBJ2-7; possibly TRBD1 for D (6 bases). Germline V lookup: CDR1 MNHEY, CDR2 SMNVEV (reference sequence). This CDR3 has 16 amino acids. Trimming removed 0 bases from V and 7 bases from J, with 19 bases in between. In DNA form, the CDR3 reads TGTGCCAGCAGTTTATCGATCAGGGGCCTCAAGGGTGAGCAGTACTTC. Encoded protein: CASSLSIRGLKGEQYF.

The chain employs TRBV25-1 and TRBJ1-5, with D uncertain. CDR3 size: 14 residues. The V end lost 4 bases, the J end lost 6 bases, and 13 bases lay between the germline ends. Germline V CDR1 and CDR2: MGHDK, SYGVNS. The CDR3 spells CASSGYGASQPQHF. The DNA of the CDR3 is TGTGCCAGCAGTGGGTACGGTGCGAGTCAGCCCCAGCATTTT.

This sequence joins TRBV11-2 and TRBJ1-2, with 7 bases lining up with TRBD1. V shed 3 bases and J 4 bases; nucleotides not matched to a gene: 14. CDR3 length: 17 residues. Per the germline V gene, CDR1 is SGHAT and CDR2 is FQNNGV. CDR3 bases: TGTGCCAGCAGCTTTTTCGGGGGGGGACAGATATCCTATGGCTACACCTTC. Its protein is CASSFFGGGQISYGYTF. Supplemented by reference TRBV11-2 and TRBJ1-2, the full variable domain reads EAGVAQSPRYKIIEKRQSVAFWCNPISGHATLYWYQQILGQGPKLLIQFQNNGVVDDSQLPKDRFSAERLKGVDSTLKIQPAKLEDSAVYLCASSFFGGGQISYGYTFGSGTRLTVV.

This clone was seen a few times. The V call is TRBV10-3, the J call TRBJ1-4, with no clear D. The CDR3 is 14 amino acids. Germline V gene lookup returns CDR1 ENHRY and CDR2 SYGVKD. V was cut by 0 bases and J by 7 bases, with 9 bases left in between. The CDR3 here is CAISESAALEKLFF. CDR3 bases: TGTGCCATCAGTGAGTCGGCGGCCCTTGAAAAACTGTTTTTT.

CDR3 protein: CASSGRVSTNEKLFF. The CDR3 nucleotides read TGTGCCAGCAGTGGCAGGGTATCGACTAATGAAAAACTGTTTTTT. The rearrangement joins TRBV2 to TRBJ1-4; TRBD1 might be the D (5 bases). Between the trimmed V and J ends, which lost 4 bases and 2 bases, there was a span of 11 bases. The CDR3 has 15 residues. Per the germline V gene, CDR1 is SNHLY and CDR2 is FYNNEI.

This clone was observed a few times. V usage is TRBV5-4 and J usage is TRBJ2-7; perhaps TRBD2 as D (5 bases). The ends were cut back, 0 bases at V and 7 bases at J, with 11 bases in the middle. From germline, CDR1 is SGHNT and CDR2 YYREEE (reference sequence). CDR3 length: 13 residues. The CDR3 loop reads CASSLAQTGEQYF. The CDR3 DNA is TGTGCCAGCAGCTTGGCGCAGACGGGGGAGCAGTACTTC.

This chain joins TRBV5-1 and TRBJ2-3; perhaps TRBD1 as D (5 bases). Trimming removed 0 bases at V and 6 bases at J, with 14 bases between. The CDR3 loop spans 15 amino acids. From germline, CDR1 is SGHRS and CDR2 YFSETQ. CDR3 in amino acids: CASSLGGANPDTQYF. DNA of the CDR3: TGCGCCAGCAGCTTGGGTGGGGCGAATCCGGATACGCAGTATTTT.

This rearrangement joins TRBV2 to TRBJ2-1; 8 positions match TRBD1. The ends lost 7 bases at V and 7 bases at J; junction bases unmatched: 18. The CDR3 runs to 17 residues. Germline-derived CDR1 and CDR2 are SNHLY and FYNNEI. CDR3 sequence: CASKKHKGQGFQNEQFF. The CDR3 DNA reads TGTGCCAGCAAAAAACACAAAGGACAGGGATTCCAAAATGAGCAGTTCTTC.

The rearrangement uses TRBV6-6 and TRBJ2-5, with TRBD1 as a possible D gene (6 bases). The CDR3 has 15 residues. Per germline, CDR1 MNHNY and CDR2 SVGAGI (reference sequence). V was shortened by 6 bases and J by 0 bases, with 14 bases between the two germline ends. CDR3 residues: CASSPPTGYQETQYF. CDR3 nucleotide sequence: TGTGCCAGCAGCCCCCCTACAGGGTACCAAGAGACCCAGTACTTC.

The gene calls are TRBV7-3 and TRBJ2-2, with 7 bases that match TRBD2. The CDR3 is 16 amino acids. Trimming at V came to 5 bases and at J to 7 bases, leaving 13 bases not matched to a gene. Germline CDR1 and CDR2: SGHTA and FQGTGA. The CDR3 DNA is TGTGCCAGCAGCCCACGGGTGGCGGGAGATGTCGGGGAGCTGTTTTTT. Its translation: CASSPRVAGDVGELFF.

The genes are TRBV21-1 and TRBJ2-7; TRBD1 is the table's D call and was not checked against the DNA. TRBV21-1 is a known pseudogene. The CDR3 consists of 18 residues. The CDR3 DNA follows: TGTGCCAGCAGCAAAGGAACAGACCGGGACAGGGGAGAAATGGAGCAGTACTTC. This translates into CASSKGTDRDRGEMEQYF.

The chain is built from TRBV5-4 and TRBJ2-5; 9 positions agree with TRBD2. Germline V gene sequence: CDR1 SGHNT, CDR2 YYREEE (reference sequence). V lost 1 base and J lost 4; bases outside the gene matches: 8. CDR3 length: 16 amino acids. The CDR3 DNA sequence: TGTGCCAGCAGCTTGCAGCTGCTAGCGGGAAGAGAGACCCAGTACTTC. Protein: CASSLQLLAGRETQYF.

This rearrangement joins TRBV12-5 to TRBJ1-1, with no clear D. Trimming left V 1 base short and J 2 bases short, with 23 bases between. The germline V gene has CDR1 LGHNT and CDR2 FRNRAP. The CDR3 is 19 residues long. CDR3 DNA: TGTGCTAGTGGTTTGGCGAGGGCCTTCGACCGAAGTCGTAACACTGAAGCTTTCTTT. Its translation: CASGLARAFDRSRNTEAFF.

The genes are TRBV5-4 and TRBJ2-1; TRBD2 matches 7 bases. The germline V gene has CDR1 SGHNT and CDR2 YYREEE (reference sequence). This CDR3 has 14 amino acids. Trimming cost V 3 bases and J 2 bases; bases outside gene matches: 2. The CDR3 here is CASSSSGTYNEQFF. CDR3 bases: TGTGCCAGCAGCTCGAGCGGGACCTACAATGAGCAGTTCTTC.

J is TRBJ2-7 and V is TRBV11-2; 9 positions match TRBD2. CDR3 length: 16 residues. After removal of 2 bases from V and 0 bases from J, the junction contained 5 bases not matched to a gene. Per the germline V gene, CDR1 is SGHAT and CDR2 is FQNNGV. The CDR3 DNA reads as TGTGCCAGCAGCTTAAATCTAGCGGGGAGCTCCTACGAGCAGTACTTC. As protein: CASSLNLAGSSYEQYF.

The gene calls are TRBV27 and TRBJ2-2; no clear D gene. Trimming took off 2 bases at V and 4 bases at J, with 5 bases between the two ends. CDR1 is MNHEY and CDR2 is SMNVEV in the germline V gene (reference sequence). CDR3 length equals 13 residues. The CDR3 is CASSLLFTGELFF. CDR3 DNA sequence: TGTGCCAGCAGTTTACTATTCACCGGGGAGCTGTTTTTT.

CDR3 amino acids: CASSPRAAQAGTQYF. CDR3 in DNA: TGTGCCAGCAGCCCCCGAGCGGCCCAGGCCGGTACGCAGTATTTT. V gene TRBV27 combines with J gene TRBJ2-3; possibly TRBD2 for D (5 bases). Germline V gene lookup returns CDR1 MNHEY and CDR2 SMNVEV (reference sequence). The CDR3 covers 15 residues. The V gene lost 6 bases and the J gene lost 8 bases, with 21 bases spanning the gap.

The V call is TRBV4-1, the J call TRBJ2-7; D perhaps matches TRBD2 (6 bases). This CDR3 is built from 14 residues. Germline V CDR1 and CDR2: MGHRA, YSYEKL. V lost 3 bases and J 5 bases, leaving 14 bases between the germline ends. The CDR3 protein is CASSQVGLANEQYF. In DNA form, the CDR3 reads TGCGCCAGCAGCCAGGTGGGTCTAGCGAACGAGCAGTACTTC.

This clone has only a few counts. V is TRBV19 and J is TRBJ1-2; TRBD1 aligns across 8 bases. This CDR3 contains 13 residues. Unmatched junction bases numbered 6, after V lost 7 bases and J lost 5 bases. Germline lookup yields CDR1 LNHDA and CDR2 SQIVND (reference sequence). CDR3: CASNGQGWYGYTF. The DNA for the CDR3 is TGTGCCAGTAACGGACAGGGATGGTATGGCTACACCTTC.